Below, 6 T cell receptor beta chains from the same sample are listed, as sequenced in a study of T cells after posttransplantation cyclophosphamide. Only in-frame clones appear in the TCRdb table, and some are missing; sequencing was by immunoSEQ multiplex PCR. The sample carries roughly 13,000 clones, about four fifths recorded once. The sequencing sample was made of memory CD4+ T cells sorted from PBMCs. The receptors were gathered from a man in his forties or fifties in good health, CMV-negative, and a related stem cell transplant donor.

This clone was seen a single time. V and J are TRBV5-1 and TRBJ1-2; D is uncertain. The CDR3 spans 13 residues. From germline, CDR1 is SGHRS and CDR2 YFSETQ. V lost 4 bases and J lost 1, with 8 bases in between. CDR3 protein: CASSRERNYGYTF. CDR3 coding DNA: TGCGCCAGCAGCCGAGAGCGTAACTATGGCTACACCTTC.

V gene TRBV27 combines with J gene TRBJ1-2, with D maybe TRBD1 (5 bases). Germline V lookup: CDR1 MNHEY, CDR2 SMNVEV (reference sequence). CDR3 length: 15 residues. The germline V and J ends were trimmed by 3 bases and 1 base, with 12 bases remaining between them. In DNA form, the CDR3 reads TGTGCCAGCAGTTTTATTCCGGGACTTAACTATGGCTACACCTTC. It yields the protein CASSFIPGLNYGYTF.

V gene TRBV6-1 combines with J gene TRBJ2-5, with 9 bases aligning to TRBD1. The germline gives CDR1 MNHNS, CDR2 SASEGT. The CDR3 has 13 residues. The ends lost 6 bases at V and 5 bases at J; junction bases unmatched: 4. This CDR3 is CASRQGAGETQYF. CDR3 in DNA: TGTGCCAGCAGACAGGGGGCTGGGGAGACCCAGTACTTC.

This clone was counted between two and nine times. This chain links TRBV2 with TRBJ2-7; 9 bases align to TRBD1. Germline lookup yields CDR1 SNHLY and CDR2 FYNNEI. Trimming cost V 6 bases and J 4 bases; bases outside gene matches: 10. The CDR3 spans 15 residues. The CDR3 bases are TGTGCCAGCAGGGCCACCGGGACAGGGAGATACGAGCAGTACTTC. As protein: CASRATGTGRYEQYF. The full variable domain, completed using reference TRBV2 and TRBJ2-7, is EPEVTQTPSHQVTQMGQEVILRCVPISNHLYFYWYRQILGQKVEFLVSFYNNEISEKSEIFDDQFSVERPDGSNFTLKIRSTKLEDSAMYFCASRATGTGRYEQYFGPGTRLTVT.

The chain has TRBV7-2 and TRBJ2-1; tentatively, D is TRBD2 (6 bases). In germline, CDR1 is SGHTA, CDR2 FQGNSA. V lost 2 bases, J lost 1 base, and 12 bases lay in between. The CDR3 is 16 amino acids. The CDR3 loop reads CASSLIFAGSYNEQFF. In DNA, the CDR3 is TGTGCCAGCAGCTTAATTTTTGCGGGGTCCTACAATGAGCAGTTCTTC.

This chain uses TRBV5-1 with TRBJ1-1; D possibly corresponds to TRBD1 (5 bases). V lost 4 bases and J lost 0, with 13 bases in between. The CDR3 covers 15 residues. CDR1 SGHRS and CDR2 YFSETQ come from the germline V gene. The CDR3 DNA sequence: TGCGCCAGCAGCCCCCGGGACTCTTTGAACACTGAAGCTTTCTTT. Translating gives CASSPRDSLNTEAFF.